This T cell receptor (beta chain) is from a study of T cell repertoires in aging, cancer and after chemotherapy. Notes on the study in general: Untreated cancer patients had significantly lower blood TCR diversity than age-matched healthy donors.

Rearranged V-D-J TRB sequences were amplified with a mixed TRB-A/B primer pool. TCRdb ran MiXCR on the multiplex PCR reads and lists one entry per CDR3 protein. The sample contains about 5,400 distinct CDR3 sequences, 38% of which appear only once. Concerning this clonotype itself: The antigen is undetermined.

Trimming pared 0 bases from V and 3 bases from J, leaving 11 bases between. Germline V CDR1 and CDR2: DFQATT, SNEGSKA (reference sequence). The CDR3 spans 15 residues. Peripheral blood genomic DNA, not sorted cells or RNA, was the template. The sequenced sample consisted of blood. The receptor's source is a human donor in good health. The genes are TRBV20-1 and TRBJ2-2, with a weak D call TRBD1 (6 bases). CDR3 in DNA: TGCAGTGCTAGAGATTTGGGGGCGCACACCGGGGAGCTGTTTTTT. Its protein product is CSARDLGAHTGELFF.